This T cell receptor beta chain is drawn from a study of blood T cell repertoires in COVID-19. On the study more broadly: COVID-19 samples, acute and convalescent, were from the United States, Italy and Spain. From T cells, B-cell-depleted T cells, or PBMCs came the material, which was cDNA or gDNA.

Original analysis: It was from reference gene primer amplification that nucleated cell counts were estimated. Here immunoSEQ multiplex PCR was the method, and the copy in TCRdb shows in-frame clones only, minus some. V, J and clone size reflect that table, while D and trimming were determined from the DNA. The table has about 98,000 clones, roughly 82% seen once; the top ten hold around 9.9%. The sequenced sample was peripheral blood. The receptor's source is a man between 65 and 85 years old with active or convalescent COVID-19.

In DNA form, the CDR3 reads TGCGCCAGCCAATTGAAGGGGGCGGTACGGTCACCCCTCCACTTT. Translated, it gives CASQLKGAVRSPLHF. J is TRBJ1-6 and V is TRBV10-2; 7 bases match TRBD1. V shed 8 bases, J shed 10 bases, and the junction held 14 bases outside the gene matches. The CDR3 extends over 15 amino acids. The germline V gene encodes CDR1 WSHSY and CDR2 SAAADI.